The 6 T cell receptor beta chains reported below all come from one sample, sequenced in a study of CD8 T cells in ankylosing spondylitis. Study results and caveats: Roughly eight highly homologous variants made up a TCR beta motif that seemed to typify ankylosing spondylitis blood.

Antigens of these TCRs are unknown. Each CDR3 protein gets one entry after TCRdb re-called the 5' RACE reads with MiXCR. Of roughly 670,000 distinct CDR3 sequences listed, roughly 20% were seen once; the top ten hold around 19%. The specimen was blood, either unsorted or a sorted T cell fraction (not recorded which). The origin of the receptors is a male donor with ankylosing spondylitis.

The sample holds many counts of this clonotype. Here the CDR3 DNA reads TGTGCCATCAGTGGGGGGCGAACAGGCAGCGGCTCTGGAAACACCATATATTTT. This gives the protein CAISGGRTGSGSGNTIYF. V and J are TRBV10-3 and TRBJ1-3; the D gene is possibly TRBD1 (6 bases). Germline CDR1 and CDR2: ENHRY and SYGVKD. This CDR3 has 18 residues. V was trimmed by 4 bases and J by 0 bases, leaving 19 bases between them.

The chain combines TRBV12-3 or TRBV12-4 with TRBJ1-1; a weak D match, TRBD1 (6 bases). CDR3 size: 12 residues. V lost 8 bases to trimming and J lost 2 bases, with 9 bases between them. CDR3 nucleotide sequence: TGTGCCAGCCCGACAGGTAACACTGAAGCTTTCTTT. Residues: CASPTGNTEAFF.

This clonotype was seen more than once but under ten times. CDR3 amino acids: CASSSRTSGRDTQYF. CDR3 nucleotide sequence: TGTGCCAGCAGCTCCCGGACTAGCGGGAGGGATACGCAGTATTTT. The genes are TRBV7-2 and TRBJ2-3; 14 nucleotides agree with TRBD2. CDR1 is SGHTA and CDR2 is FQGNSA in the germline V gene. V shed 4 bases, J shed 6 bases, and the junction held 3 bases outside the gene matches. The CDR3 covers 15 residues.

The CDR3 DNA reads as TGTGCCAGCAGCCCGAGGACCGATTATGGCTACACCTTC. Its translation: CASSPRTDYGYTF. The chain has TRBV3-1 and TRBJ1-2; D call uncertain. Germline lookup yields CDR1 LGHDT and CDR2 YNNKEL (reference sequence). Trimming took off 4 bases at V and 5 bases at J, with 11 bases between the two ends. This CDR3 is 13 amino acids long. The whole variable domain, remainder taken from reference TRBV3-1 and TRBJ1-2, is DTAVSQTPKYLVTQMGNDKSIKCEQNLGHDTMYWYKQDSKKFLKIMFSYNNKELIINETVPNRFSPKSPDKAHLNLHINSLELGDSAVYFCASSPRTDYGYTFGSGTRLTVV.

This clonotype showed up many times. The rearrangement links TRBV6-2 or TRBV6-3 to TRBJ2-1, with D perhaps given as TRBD1 or TRBD2 (7 bases each). Germline CDR1 is MNHEY and CDR2 is SVGEGT. This CDR3 is 17 amino acids long. V was clipped by 8 bases and J by 3 bases, with 23 bases between them. The DNA of the CDR3 is TGTGCCAGCTGGGACAGTCCGCTCACGGGGGGCTACAATGAGCAGTTCTTC. It encodes CASWDSPLTGGYNEQFF.

At least ten counts were recorded for this clonotype. The chain joins TRBV13 to TRBJ2-3; TRBD1 matches at 8 bases. J gave up 4 bases and V 1 base, and 10 bases lay outside the gene matches. Germline lookup yields CDR1 PRHDT and CDR2 FYEKMQ (reference sequence). The CDR3 totals 17 residues. CDR3 protein: CASSLVSRGQTADTQYF. The CDR3 DNA follows: TGTGCCAGCAGCTTAGTGAGCAGGGGGCAGACGGCAGATACGCAGTATTTT. Based on the CDR3 plus reference TRBV13 and TRBJ2-3, the full variable domain is AAGVIQSPRHLIKEKRETATLKCYPIPRHDTVYWYQQGPGQDPQFLISFYEKMQSDKGSIPDRFSAQQFSDYHSELNMSSLELGDSALYFCASSLVSRGQTADTQYFGPGTRLTVL.